This TCR beta chain was observed in a study of blood T cell repertoires in COVID-19. As handled by the study authors: Counts of nucleated cells, estimated from reference gene primer amplification, were obtained. Libraries were prepared by immunoSEQ multiplex PCR; TCRdb keeps only in-frame clonotypes and omits some of them. Clone size and V and J calls were adopted from that table, with D and trimming inferred from the DNA. Of around 60,000 clones listed, just under 75% were seen once; the top ten hold roughly 5%. Trimming at V came to 3 bases and at J to 0 bases, leaving 6 bases not matched to a gene. The CDR3 contains 15 residues. Germline V lookup: CDR1 SGHRS, CDR2 YFSETQ. This clone showed up just a few times.

Sequences were obtained from peripheral blood. The sequence was obtained from a woman in her seventies with COVID-19, enrolled during active disease. The gene calls are TRBV5-1 and TRBJ2-7; 7 positions agree with TRBD1. The CDR3 DNA sequence: TGCGCCAGCAGCTCGAGAGGACAGGCCTCCTACGAGCAGTACTTC. This encodes CASSSRGQASYEQYF.